What follows is one T cell receptor (beta chain) and its context. Its antigen has not been determined. Base-call qualities are not available, and no considerably larger clone is one nucleotide away. This specimen comes from a study of blood T cell repertoires in COVID-19 (TCRdb year 2020). About the investigation overall: Samples covering the acute and convalescent phases of COVID-19 were provided by collaborators in the United States, Italy and Spain. The material from the prospective study consisted of cDNA or gDNA derived from T cells, B-cell-depleted T cells, or PBMCs. The dataset comprised deeply sampled blood TCRbeta repertoires from subjects exposed to, actively infected with, or recovered from COVID-19. The repertoires were released in a freely available public database intended as a resource for research on the immune response to SARS-CoV-2. Samples came from the ongoing ImmuneRACE study (first 160 participants) plus 1,254 subjects from 6 global collaborators. The sample metadata nearly always contained a de-identified subject ID, COVID-19 status, age in years and sex. Where HLA class I and class II types were available, the types were taken from metadata supplied by the sample provider, not from assay-based typing. Beyond this particular receptor, the publication reports: Clinical and demographic metadata were provided uncurated, with the amount varying by source and participant.

TCRbeta CDR3 regions were amplified from genomic DNA using the immunoSEQ Assay, a bias-controlled multiplex PCR. On the authors' methods: The number of nucleated cells in each sample was estimated by amplification of reference gene primers within the assay. To quantify the absolute abundance of each unique TCRbeta CDR3 rearrangement, sequence reads were collapsed and filtered. Productive Simpson clonality was computed per sample as the square root of Simpson's diversity index over productive rearrangements. This immuneACCESS table, as held by TCRdb, lists in-frame sequences with V and J called but not all clones. Of the missing ones, under half trace to an unresolved V gene in checked studies; the others have no known cause. V and J calls and clone size follow that table, whereas D and trimming were derived from the DNA. The sample table contains about 60,000 clones; only one count was recorded for roughly 71% of them. The top ten constitute 32% of the sample.

Whole blood was collected in K2EDTA tubes by collaborating institutions according to the institutions' own protocols. Collaborator samples were shipped for TCRbeta analysis as frozen whole blood, isolated PBMCs, or DNA extracted from either sample type. Looking up the germline V gene yields CDR1 SGDLS and CDR2 YYNGEE. The CDR3 starts with the cysteine, ends with the phenylalanine, and has 15 residues. Kept here is only the CDR3 DNA, which spans 45 bases and is read in frame from base 1. V lost 1 base and J lost 0 bases; the stretch between them is 9 bases long. The sequence came from a human donor in a cohort sampled during active COVID-19. The sequence joins TRBV9 to TRBJ2-3; the best D guess is TRBD1, with 5 bases matching. Sequencing was carried out using peripheral blood. The CDR3: CASSVQGTSTDTQYF. The DNA sequence is TGTGCCAGCAGCGTACAGGGCACTAGCACAGATACGCAGTATTTT.